These 18 T cell receptor beta chains were sequenced from one sample in a study of CD8 T cells in Susac syndrome. Random hexamers were used to reverse transcribe an amount of roughly 0.5 to 1 ug RNA. TCRdb re-called the immunoSEQ multiplex PCR reads with MiXCR, one entry per CDR3 protein. The sample lists 250,000 to 300,000 distinct CDR3 sequences, 70% to 90% seen once, with roughly 0.21% in the top ten. Sequencing was done on a sample of CD8+ T cells from PBMCs. The receptors shown here come from a human donor with multiple sclerosis.

This clonotype was seen only a few times. The V call is TRBV12-3 or TRBV12-4, the J call TRBJ1-5; 9 nucleotides match TRBD1. V trimming: 6 bases; J trimming: 4 bases; junction bases outside the gene matches: 4. The CDR3 has 14 amino acids. For the CDR3, the DNA is TGTGCCAGCAGGTTGGGACAGGGTAATCAGCCCCAGCATTTT. The encoded protein is CASRLGQGNQPQHF.

This clonotype was recorded a few times. The gene calls are TRBV27 and TRBJ2-7; 8 positions agree with TRBD1. The CDR3 sequence is 14 residues long. The V gene end was trimmed by 3 bases and the J gene end by 7 bases; junction bases not matched to a gene: 8. From germline, CDR1 is MNHEY and CDR2 SMNVEV (reference sequence). In DNA, the CDR3 is TGTGCCAGCAGTTTCGGGACAGGACCGGGAGAGCAGTACTTC. Translation: CASSFGTGPGEQYF.

This clonotype was seen a few times. The chain carries TRBV6-5 and TRBJ2-2, with D tentatively TRBD2 (5 bases). From germline, CDR1 is MNHEY and CDR2 SVGAGI. This CDR3 comprises 15 residues. With 2 bases removed from V and 1 base from J, the gap between germline ends came to 8 bases. CDR3 region: CASSYIAGNTGELFF. The CDR3 DNA follows: TGTGCCAGCAGTTACATTGCGGGGAACACCGGGGAGCTGTTTTTT.

The chain employs TRBV6-2 or TRBV6-3 and TRBJ2-7; TRBD1 matches 8 bases. This CDR3 contains 14 residues. Germline V gives CDR1 MNHEY, CDR2 SVGEGT. Trimming took 5 bases from V and 2 from J; bases not matched to a gene: 5. This chain's CDR3 is CASSNRDRPYEQYF. The CDR3 nucleotides are TGTGCCAGCAGTAACCGGGACAGGCCCTACGAGCAGTACTTC.

The chain joins TRBV7-9 to TRBJ2-2, with a tentative D call TRBD2 (6 bases). CDR1 and CDR2 from the germline V gene are SEHNR and FQNEAQ (reference sequence). The CDR3 loop spans 15 amino acids. The V end was cut by 5 bases, the J end by 4 bases, with 14 bases between. Here the CDR3 DNA reads TGTGCCAGCAGCCAATCCGGAGGGATCACCGGGGAGCTGTTTTTT. Translation: CASSQSGGITGELFF.

The rearrangement links TRBV27 to TRBJ2-1; D is possibly TRBD2 (7 bases). Between the trimmed V and J ends, which lost 3 bases and 15 bases, there was a span of 18 bases. Germline assignment: CDR1 MNHEY and CDR2 SMNVEV (reference sequence). The CDR3 has 13 amino acids. This chain's CDR3 is CASSFMAGAPSFF. CDR3 bases: TGTGCCAGCAGTTTTATGGCGGGGGCCCCTTCGTTCTTC.

The chain recombines TRBV19 with TRBJ2-7; D is undetermined. Germline CDR1 reads LNHDA; CDR2 reads SQIVND (reference sequence). The germline V and J ends were trimmed by 2 bases and 2 bases, with 7 bases remaining between them. The CDR3 spans 13 residues. The CDR3: CASSISRPYEQYF. The CDR3 coding sequence is TGTGCCAGTAGTATAAGCCGGCCCTACGAGCAGTACTTC.

The gene calls are TRBV27 and TRBJ2-5; D gene unclear. The CDR3 loop spans 13 amino acids. Per germline, CDR1 MNHEY and CDR2 SMNVEV (reference sequence). Deletions cut 0 bases from V and 5 bases from J, with 7 bases between. CDR3: CASSLSNRETQYF. CDR3 nucleotides: TGTGCCAGCAGTTTATCTAATAGGGAGACCCAGTACTTC.

This chain connects TRBV6-5 to TRBJ2-7; TRBD2 agrees at 10 bases. The ends lost 2 bases at V and 3 bases at J; junction bases unmatched: 10. From germline, CDR1 is MNHEY and CDR2 SVGAGI. The CDR3 loop spans 17 amino acids. The CDR3 bases are TGTGCCAGCAGTTACGGCCTAGCGGGAGAAAATAGCTACGAGCAGTACTTC. It encodes CASSYGLAGENSYEQYF.

The chain recombines TRBV6-4 with TRBJ1-5; D remains unclear. Trimming removed 4 bases from V and 5 bases from J, with 9 bases in between. CDR3 length equals 13 residues. Germline CDR1 MRHNA, CDR2 SNTAGT. Written as DNA, the CDR3 is TGTGCCAGCAGTGCGGATGGGTATCAGCCCCAGCATTTT. It encodes CASSADGYQPQHF.

The V and J genes are TRBV6-5 and TRBJ1-1; D not certain. This CDR3 has 13 amino acids. Trimming shortened V by 6 bases and J by 6 bases, and 14 bases separated the two germline ends. CDR1 is MNHEY, CDR2 SVGAGI, per germline. CDR3 in amino acids: CASSPFIRAEAFF. As DNA, the CDR3 is TGTGCCAGCAGCCCCTTCATACGGGCTGAAGCTTTCTTT.

This chain links TRBV29-1 with TRBJ1-1; no firm D call. V lost 5 bases to trimming and J lost 6 bases, with 10 bases between them. Germline CDR1 SQVTM, CDR2 ANQGSEA. This CDR3 comprises 11 residues. The CDR3 sequence is CSVLAGPEAFF. The CDR3 DNA follows: TGCAGCGTTTTGGCGGGCCCTGAAGCTTTCTTT.

The rearrangement joins TRBV4-3 to TRBJ2-2; possibly TRBD1 or TRBD2 for D (5 bases each). The CDR3 totals 16 residues. Trimming cost V 0 bases and J 4 bases, with 12 bases left between them. CDR1 is LGHNA, CDR2 YSLEER, per germline. CDR3 loop: CASSQDWGEGTGELFF. The CDR3 coding sequence is TGCGCCAGCAGCCAAGATTGGGGCGAGGGCACCGGGGAGCTGTTTTTT.

The chain has TRBV28 and TRBJ2-7; D unresolved. This CDR3 region has 12 residues. Germline CDR1 MDHEN, CDR2 SYDVKM. V shed 5 bases and J shed 2 bases, with 7 bases lying between them. CDR3 region: CASSEVTYEQYF. In DNA, the CDR3 is TGTGCCAGCAGTGAGGTTACCTACGAGCAGTACTTC.

The chain employs TRBV20-1 and TRBJ2-1, with 7 bases matching TRBD2. Germline V CDR1 and CDR2: DFQATT, SNEGSKA (reference sequence). The CDR3 spans 15 residues. V lost 6 bases, J lost 1 base, and 9 bases stayed unmatched. This chain's CDR3 is CSAPSGGGSYNEQFF. CDR3 coding DNA: TGCAGTGCCCCTAGCGGAGGTGGGTCCTACAATGAGCAGTTCTTC.

The chain carries TRBV4-3 and TRBJ2-1; weak D call: TRBD1 (5 bases). Between the trimmed V and J ends, which lost 0 bases and 8 bases, there was a span of 8 bases. This CDR3 region has 13 residues. Germline-derived CDR1 and CDR2 are LGHNA and YSLEER. Here the CDR3 reads CASSQDSRDEQFF. CDR3 bases: TGCGCCAGCAGCCAAGATTCCAGGGATGAGCAGTTCTTC.

The rearrangement joins TRBV9 to TRBJ2-2; possible D gene TRBD1, 5 bases. CDR1 and CDR2 from the germline V gene are SGDLS and YYNGEE. The CDR3 has 13 amino acids. V was trimmed by 3 bases and J by 9 bases, leaving 12 bases between them. The chain's CDR3 is CASSAWAGRELFF. The CDR3 DNA reads TGTGCCAGCAGCGCGTGGGCAGGGAGGGAGCTGTTTTTT.

CDR3 nucleotide sequence: TGTGCCAGCAGCTTAGAGGGTGGATGGGTAGCGGGCATTTGGGAGCAGTTCTTC. This gives the protein CASSLEGGWVAGIWEQFF. The chain links TRBV7-2 to TRBJ2-1; TRBD2 aligns across 7 bases. The CDR3 contains 18 residues. Germline CDR1 reads SGHTA; CDR2 reads FQGNSA. V lost 1 base and J lost 10; bases outside the gene matches: 19.